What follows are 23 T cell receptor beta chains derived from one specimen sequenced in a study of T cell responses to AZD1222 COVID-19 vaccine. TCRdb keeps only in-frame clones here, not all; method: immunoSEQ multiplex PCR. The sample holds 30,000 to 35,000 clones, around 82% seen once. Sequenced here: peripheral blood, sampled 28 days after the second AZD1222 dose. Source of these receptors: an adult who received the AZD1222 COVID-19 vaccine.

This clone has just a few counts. The CDR3 DNA sequence: TGCAGTGCTAGTTCTGAGGGGAGCAATCAGCCCCAGCATTTT. Translating gives CSASSEGSNQPQHF. The chain employs TRBV20-1 and TRBJ1-5, with D possibly being TRBD1 (5 bases). V was cut by 3 bases and J by 1 base, with 10 bases left in between. The CDR3 covers 14 residues. CDR1 and CDR2 from the germline V gene are DFQATT and SNEGSKA (reference sequence).

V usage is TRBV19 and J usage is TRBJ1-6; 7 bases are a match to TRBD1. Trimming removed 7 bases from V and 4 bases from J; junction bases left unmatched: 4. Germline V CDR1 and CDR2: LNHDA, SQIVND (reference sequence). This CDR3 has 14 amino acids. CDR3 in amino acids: CASNPGQYNSPLHF. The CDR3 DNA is TGTGCCAGTAACCCGGGACAGTATAATTCACCCCTCCACTTT.

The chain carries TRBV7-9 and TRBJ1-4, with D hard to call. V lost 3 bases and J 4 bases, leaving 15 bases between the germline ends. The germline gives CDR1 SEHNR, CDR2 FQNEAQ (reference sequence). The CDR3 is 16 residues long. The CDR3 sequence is CASSFAVRRDNEKLFF. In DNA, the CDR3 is TGTGCCAGCAGCTTCGCCGTGAGGAGGGATAATGAAAAACTGTTTTTT.

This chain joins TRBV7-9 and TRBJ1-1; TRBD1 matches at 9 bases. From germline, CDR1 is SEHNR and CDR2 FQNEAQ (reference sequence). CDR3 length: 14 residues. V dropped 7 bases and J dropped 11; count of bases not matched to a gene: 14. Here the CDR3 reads CASTLGGTGLGAFF. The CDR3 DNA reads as TGTGCCAGCACCTTGGGGGGGACAGGGCTCGGGGCTTTCTTT.

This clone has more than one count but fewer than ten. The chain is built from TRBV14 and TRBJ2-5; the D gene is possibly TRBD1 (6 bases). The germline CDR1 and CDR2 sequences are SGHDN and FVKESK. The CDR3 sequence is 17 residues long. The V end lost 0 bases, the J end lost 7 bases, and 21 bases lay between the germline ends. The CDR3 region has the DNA TGTGCCAGCAGCCAAGAAGCAGTGTGGCCAGGGGCAGGGACCCAGTACTTC. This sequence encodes CASSQEAVWPGAGTQYF.

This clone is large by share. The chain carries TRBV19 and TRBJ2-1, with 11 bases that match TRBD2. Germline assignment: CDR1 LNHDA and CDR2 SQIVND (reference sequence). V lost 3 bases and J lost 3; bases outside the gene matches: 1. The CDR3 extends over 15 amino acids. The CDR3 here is CASSMTSGDYNEQFF. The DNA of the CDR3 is TGTGCCAGTAGTATGACTAGCGGGGACTACAATGAGCAGTTCTTC. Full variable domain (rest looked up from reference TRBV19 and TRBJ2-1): DGGITQSPKYLFRKEGQNVTLSCEQNLNHDAMYWYRQDPGQGLRLIYYSQIVNDFQKGDIAEGYSVSREKKESFPLTVTSAQKNPTAFYLCASSMTSGDYNEQFFGPGTRLTVL.

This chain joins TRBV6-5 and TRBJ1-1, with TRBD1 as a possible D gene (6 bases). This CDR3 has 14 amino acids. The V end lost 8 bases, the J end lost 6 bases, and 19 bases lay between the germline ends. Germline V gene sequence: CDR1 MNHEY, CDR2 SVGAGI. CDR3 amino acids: CASQSRGGRAEAFF. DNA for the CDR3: TGTGCCAGCCAGTCCCGAGGGGGTAGGGCTGAAGCTTTCTTT.

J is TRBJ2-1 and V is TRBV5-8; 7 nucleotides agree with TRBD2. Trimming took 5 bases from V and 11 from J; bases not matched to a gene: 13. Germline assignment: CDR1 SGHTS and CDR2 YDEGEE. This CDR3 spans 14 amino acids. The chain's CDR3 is CASRTAGSGLKQFF. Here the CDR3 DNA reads TGTGCCAGCAGGACCGCAGGCTCGGGACTAAAGCAGTTCTTC.

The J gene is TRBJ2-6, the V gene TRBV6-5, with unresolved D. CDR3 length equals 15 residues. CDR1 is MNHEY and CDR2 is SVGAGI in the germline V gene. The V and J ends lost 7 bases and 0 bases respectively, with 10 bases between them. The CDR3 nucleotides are TGTGCCAGCACCTACGGGTACTCTGGGGCCAACGTCCTGACTTTC. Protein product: CASTYGYSGANVLTF.

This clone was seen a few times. CDR3 residues: CASSDRQGPNSYEQYF. CDR3 bases: TGTGCCAGCAGCGATAGACAGGGCCCCAACTCCTACGAGCAGTACTTC. The V gene is TRBV7-9, the J gene TRBJ2-7; 7 bases align to TRBD1. The CDR3 is 16 residues long. V dropped 5 bases and J dropped 0; count of bases not matched to a gene: 10. CDR1 SEHNR and CDR2 FQNEAQ come from the germline V gene (reference sequence).

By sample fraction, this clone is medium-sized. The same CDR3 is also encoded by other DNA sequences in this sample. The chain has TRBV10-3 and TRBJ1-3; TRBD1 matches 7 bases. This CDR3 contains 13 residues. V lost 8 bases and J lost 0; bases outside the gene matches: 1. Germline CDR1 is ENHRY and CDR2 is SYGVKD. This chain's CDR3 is CAIRDSSGNTIYF. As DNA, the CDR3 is TGTGCCATCCGGGACAGCTCTGGAAACACCATATATTTT.

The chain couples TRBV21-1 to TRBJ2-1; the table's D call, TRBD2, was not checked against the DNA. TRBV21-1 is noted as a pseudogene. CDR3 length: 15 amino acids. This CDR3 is CASSKLAGESNEQFF. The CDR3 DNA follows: TGTGCCAGCAGCAAACTAGCGGGAGAGAGCAATGAGCAGTTCTTC.

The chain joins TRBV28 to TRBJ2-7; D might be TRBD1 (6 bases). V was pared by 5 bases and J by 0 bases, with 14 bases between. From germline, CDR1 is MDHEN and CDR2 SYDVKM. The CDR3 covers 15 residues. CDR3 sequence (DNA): TGTGCCAGCAGTACCGGACAGTTTAGCTCCTACGAGCAGTACGTC. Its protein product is CASSTGQFSSYEQYV.

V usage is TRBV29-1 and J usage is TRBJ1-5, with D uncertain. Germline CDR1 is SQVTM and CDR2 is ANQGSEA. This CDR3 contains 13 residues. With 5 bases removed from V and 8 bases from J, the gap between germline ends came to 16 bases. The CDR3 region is CSVTRSEGEPQHF. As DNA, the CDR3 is TGCAGCGTTACCCGATCCGAAGGAGAGCCCCAGCATTTT.

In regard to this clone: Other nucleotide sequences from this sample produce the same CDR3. In DNA, the CDR3 is TGTGCCAGCAGCCTACAGGGGGCTTTGGAGAAACTGTTTTTT. Encoded protein: CASSLQGALEKLFF. The rearrangement uses TRBV5-4 and TRBJ1-4; 9 bases agree with TRBD1. Per the germline V gene, CDR1 is SGHNT and CDR2 is YYREEE (reference sequence). This CDR3 contains 14 residues. V lost 4 bases, J lost 11 bases, and 9 bases stayed unmatched.

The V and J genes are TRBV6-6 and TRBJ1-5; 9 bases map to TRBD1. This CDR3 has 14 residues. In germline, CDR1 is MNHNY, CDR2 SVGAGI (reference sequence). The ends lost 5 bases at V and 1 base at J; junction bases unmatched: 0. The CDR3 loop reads CASSGTGSNQPQHF. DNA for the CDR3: TGTGCCAGCAGTGGGACAGGGAGCAATCAGCCCCAGCATTTT.

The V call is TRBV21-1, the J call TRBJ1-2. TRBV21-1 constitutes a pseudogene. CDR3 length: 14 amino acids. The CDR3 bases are TGTGCCAGCAGCAAGGAGGGGATGAACTATGGCTACACCTTC. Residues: CASSKEGMNYGYTF.

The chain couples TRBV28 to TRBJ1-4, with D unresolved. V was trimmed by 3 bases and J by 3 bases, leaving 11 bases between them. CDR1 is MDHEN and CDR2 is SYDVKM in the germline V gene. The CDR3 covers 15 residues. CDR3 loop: CASSLTGLSNEKLFF. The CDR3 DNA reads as TGTGCCAGCAGTTTGACGGGGTTATCTAATGAAAAACTGTTTTTT.

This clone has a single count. The CDR3 sequence: CASRSYSRTIGYTF. CDR3 bases: TGTGCCAGCAGGTCCTATTCCAGAACTATTGGCTACACCTTC. The chain combines TRBV5-4 with TRBJ1-2; D not resolved. Germline assignment: CDR1 SGHNT and CDR2 YYREEE (reference sequence). The CDR3 runs 14 residues. V was clipped by 5 bases and J by 7 bases, with 18 bases between them.

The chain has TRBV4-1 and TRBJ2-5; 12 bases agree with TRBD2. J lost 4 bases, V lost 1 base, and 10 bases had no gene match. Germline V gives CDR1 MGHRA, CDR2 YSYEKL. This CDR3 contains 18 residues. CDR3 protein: CASSQVGLAGGPGETQYF. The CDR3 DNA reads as TGCGCCAGCAGCCAAGTCGGGCTAGCGGGGGGGCCTGGAGAGACCCAGTACTTC.

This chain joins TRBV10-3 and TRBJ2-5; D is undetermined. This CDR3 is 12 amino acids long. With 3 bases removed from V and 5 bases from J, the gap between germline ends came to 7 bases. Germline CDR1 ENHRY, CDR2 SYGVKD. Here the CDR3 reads CAISEKEETQYF. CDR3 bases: TGTGCCATCAGTGAAAAAGAGGAGACCCAGTACTTC.

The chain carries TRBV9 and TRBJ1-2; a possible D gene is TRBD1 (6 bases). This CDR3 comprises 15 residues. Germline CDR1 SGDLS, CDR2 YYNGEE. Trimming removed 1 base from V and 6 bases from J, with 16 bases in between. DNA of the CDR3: TGTGCCAGCAGCGTACTAACAGGGTCGGTCGATGGCTACACCTTC. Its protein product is CASSVLTGSVDGYTF. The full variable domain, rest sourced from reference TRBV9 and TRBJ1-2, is DSGVTQTPKHLITATGQRVTLRCSPRSGDLSVYWYQQSLDQGLQFLIQYYNGEERAKGNILERFSAQQFPDLHSELNLSSLELGDSALYFCASSVLTGSVDGYTFGSGTRLTVV.

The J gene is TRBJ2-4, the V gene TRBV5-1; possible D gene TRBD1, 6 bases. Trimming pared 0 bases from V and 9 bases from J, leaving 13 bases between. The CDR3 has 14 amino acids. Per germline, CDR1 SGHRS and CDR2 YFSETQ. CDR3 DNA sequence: TGCGCCAGCAGCTTGGGGATACAAGGGGGCATTCAGTACTTC. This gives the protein CASSLGIQGGIQYF.